A selection of T cell receptor beta chains follows, all from one sample in a study of CD8 T cells in ankylosing spondylitis. In TCRdb, the 5' RACE reads were re-called with MiXCR into one record per CDR3 protein. The profile shows around 440,000 distinct CDR3 sequences, roughly 15% of them singletons. The sample was blood, either unsorted or a sorted T cell fraction (not recorded which). Source of these receptors: a male donor with ankylosing spondylitis. The conserved cysteine and the conserved F or W are not part of the CDR3 here. The order of the fields is CDR3 protein, V gene, J gene, clone size, D gene. D genes are given only for firm matches. Clone sizes are given selectively: once, few, many, or a class where the clone is expanded.

CDR3aa: ASSQPGLTYEQY; v_gene: TRBV3-1; j_gene: TRBJ2-7; abundance: few; d_gene: TRBD2
CDR3aa: ASSPRDRGSPLH; v_gene: TRBV18; j_gene: TRBJ1-6; abundance: -; d_gene: TRBD1
CDR3aa: ASRSTDHSGNTIY; v_gene: TRBV6-1; j_gene: TRBJ1-3; abundance: -; d_gene: -
CDR3aa: ASSVGSNTEAF; v_gene: TRBV9; j_gene: TRBJ1-1; abundance: -; d_gene: -
CDR3aa: ASSAQGISNQPQH; v_gene: TRBV7-2; j_gene: TRBJ1-5; abundance: few; d_gene: -
CDR3aa: ASSLGRGGNYGYT; v_gene: TRBV5-1; j_gene: TRBJ1-2; abundance: -; d_gene: -
CDR3aa: SGSQGNNQPQH; v_gene: TRBV29-1; j_gene: TRBJ1-5; abundance: -; d_gene: -
CDR3aa: ASAGQAGANVLT; v_gene: TRBV10-2; j_gene: TRBJ2-6; abundance: few; d_gene: -
CDR3aa: ASSFGGPEDTQY; v_gene: TRBV12-3/TRBV12-4; j_gene: TRBJ2-3; abundance: few; d_gene: -
CDR3aa: ASSSGQGGANVLT; v_gene: TRBV7-6; j_gene: TRBJ2-6; abundance: few; d_gene: -
CDR3aa: ASSPSRGLTQSYNEQF; v_gene: TRBV12-3/TRBV12-4; j_gene: TRBJ2-1; abundance: -; d_gene: TRBD2
CDR3aa: SALSGGGSYNEQF; v_gene: TRBV20-1; j_gene: TRBJ2-1; abundance: -; d_gene: -
CDR3aa: ASSPGLANLEQY; v_gene: TRBV7-2; j_gene: TRBJ2-7; abundance: -; d_gene: TRBD2
CDR3aa: ASSTSPGGSNTEAF; v_gene: TRBV7-9; j_gene: TRBJ1-1; abundance: few; d_gene: -
CDR3aa: ASSSGYPRSSYNSPLH; v_gene: TRBV6-5; j_gene: TRBJ1-6; abundance: once; d_gene: -
CDR3aa: ASSLGAPGYTEAF; v_gene: TRBV12-3/TRBV12-4; j_gene: TRBJ1-1; abundance: -; d_gene: -
CDR3aa: ASSLGGTGFEAF; v_gene: TRBV7-2; j_gene: TRBJ1-1; abundance: -; d_gene: TRBD1
CDR3aa: SVRDRTYEQY; v_gene: TRBV29-1; j_gene: TRBJ2-7; abundance: many; d_gene: -
CDR3aa: ASSPRTSGRGALYNEQF; v_gene: TRBV7-3; j_gene: TRBJ2-1; abundance: -; d_gene: TRBD2
CDR3aa: ASSYALAGGPDTQY; v_gene: TRBV6-5; j_gene: TRBJ2-3; abundance: few; d_gene: TRBD2
CDR3aa: SASPTGTNTEAF; v_gene: TRBV20-1; j_gene: TRBJ1-1; abundance: -; d_gene: -
CDR3aa: ASSPGGLGHEQF; v_gene: TRBV5-1; j_gene: TRBJ2-1; abundance: -; d_gene: TRBD2
CDR3aa: ASSLVHATGPYEQY; v_gene: TRBV7-8; j_gene: TRBJ2-7; abundance: -; d_gene: -
CDR3aa: ASSNEVRGGISNNEQF; v_gene: TRBV21-1; j_gene: TRBJ2-1; abundance: -; d_gene: -
CDR3aa: ASSYRGDGEQY; v_gene: TRBV5-1; j_gene: TRBJ2-7; abundance: -; d_gene: TRBD1
CDR3aa: ASSLWTAPGNTIY; v_gene: TRBV7-2; j_gene: TRBJ1-3; abundance: -; d_gene: -
CDR3aa: ASSTIGVNTEAF; v_gene: TRBV19; j_gene: TRBJ1-1; abundance: -; d_gene: -
CDR3aa: ASSPGTGGSKLF; v_gene: TRBV7-9; j_gene: TRBJ1-4; abundance: -; d_gene: TRBD1
CDR3aa: ASSRKARDSPLH; v_gene: TRBV6-1; j_gene: TRBJ1-6; abundance: -; d_gene: -
CDR3aa: ASSHRTSYNEQF; v_gene: TRBV27; j_gene: TRBJ2-1; abundance: -; d_gene: TRBD2
CDR3aa: ASSQDGLAGTYNEQF; v_gene: TRBV4-2; j_gene: TRBJ2-1; abundance: -; d_gene: TRBD2
CDR3aa: ASSFVTGGDEQF; v_gene: TRBV27; j_gene: TRBJ2-1; abundance: few; d_gene: TRBD1
CDR3aa: ASSQAGQGAF; v_gene: TRBV27; j_gene: TRBJ1-1; abundance: -; d_gene: TRBD1
CDR3aa: SVRQAGYLRTEAF; v_gene: TRBV29-1; j_gene: TRBJ1-1; abundance: many; d_gene: -
CDR3aa: ASGEGLTDTQY; v_gene: TRBV7-6; j_gene: TRBJ2-3; abundance: few; d_gene: -
CDR3aa: ASSLYPQGSPLH; v_gene: TRBV28; j_gene: TRBJ1-6; abundance: few; d_gene: -
CDR3aa: ASSLRDPSRGSYNEQF; v_gene: TRBV11-2; j_gene: TRBJ2-1; abundance: -; d_gene: -
CDR3aa: ASSKETGTSYEQY; v_gene: TRBV6-4; j_gene: TRBJ2-7; abundance: -; d_gene: TRBD1
CDR3aa: AWSVGGQEWEQY; v_gene: TRBV30; j_gene: TRBJ2-7; abundance: few; d_gene: -
CDR3aa: ASSFGTGMQY; v_gene: TRBV7-2; j_gene: TRBJ2-3; abundance: few; d_gene: -
CDR3aa: ASSLEPGQNPVGF; v_gene: TRBV7-2; j_gene: TRBJ2-1; abundance: few; d_gene: -
CDR3aa: ASSLFGNPTDTQY; v_gene: TRBV5-6; j_gene: TRBJ2-3; abundance: -; d_gene: -
CDR3aa: ASSLAGGRMNTEAF; v_gene: TRBV7-9; j_gene: TRBJ1-1; abundance: -; d_gene: -
CDR3aa: ASSLEQGKTNEKLF; v_gene: TRBV7-8; j_gene: TRBJ1-4; abundance: -; d_gene: -
CDR3aa: SASSLGVETQY; v_gene: TRBV20-1; j_gene: TRBJ2-5; abundance: -; d_gene: -
CDR3aa: AWSQGYTEAF; v_gene: TRBV30; j_gene: TRBJ1-1; abundance: few; d_gene: -
CDR3aa: ASSPIWQPQH; v_gene: TRBV12-3/TRBV12-4; j_gene: TRBJ1-5; abundance: many; d_gene: -
CDR3aa: ASSKGDWQPQH; v_gene: TRBV2; j_gene: TRBJ1-5; abundance: -; d_gene: -
CDR3aa: ASSYSGRQF; v_gene: TRBV6-5; j_gene: TRBJ2-1; abundance: many; d_gene: -
CDR3aa: ASSLYSGGGLYNEQF; v_gene: TRBV12-3/TRBV12-4; j_gene: TRBJ2-1; abundance: -; d_gene: TRBD2
CDR3aa: ASSGQTNTEAF; v_gene: TRBV3-1; j_gene: TRBJ1-1; abundance: few; d_gene: -
CDR3aa: ASSLDRNTEAF; v_gene: TRBV5-1; j_gene: TRBJ1-1; abundance: many; d_gene: -
CDR3aa: ASSQDPYEAGPHYGYT; v_gene: TRBV4-3; j_gene: TRBJ1-2; abundance: many; d_gene: -
CDR3aa: SVAETGDQPQH; v_gene: TRBV29-1; j_gene: TRBJ1-5; abundance: -; d_gene: TRBD1
CDR3aa: SARFSGGSGYT; v_gene: TRBV20-1; j_gene: TRBJ1-2; abundance: -; d_gene: TRBD1
CDR3aa: ASSSWTLSTEAF; v_gene: TRBV5-1; j_gene: TRBJ1-1; abundance: few; d_gene: -
CDR3aa: ASSPSHNEQF; v_gene: TRBV7-8; j_gene: TRBJ2-1; abundance: -; d_gene: -
CDR3aa: ASSLVTGNYGYT; v_gene: TRBV7-9; j_gene: TRBJ1-2; abundance: many; d_gene: -
CDR3aa: ASSSRESSYNEQF; v_gene: TRBV7-2; j_gene: TRBJ2-1; abundance: -; d_gene: TRBD2
CDR3aa: ASSELAGPYEQY; v_gene: TRBV5-1; j_gene: TRBJ2-7; abundance: -; d_gene: TRBD2